Given below is one T cell receptor beta chain in context. The junction departs from germline at one end; a sequencing error may be responsible. The sample contains more than one DNA sequence encoding this CDR3. Germline V CDR1 and CDR2: MNHEY, SMNVEV (reference sequence). The CDR3 covers 15 residues. Up to about 2 ug genomic DNA was used for TCRB CDR3 amplification. TCRdb's table, derived via immunoSEQ multiplex PCR, lists solely in-frame clones and lacks some. The table has roughly 100,000 clones, roughly 81% seen once. This sample is part of a study of glioma-infiltrating T cells after dendritic cell vaccination. Turning to the study itself: Three intradermal dendritic cell vaccine injections were given every two weeks.

Before vaccination, two weeks after the third vaccination, and at progression, PBMC were collected. This clonotype was obtained from a human donor with glioblastoma. Sample: blood, taken before dendritic cell vaccination. The chain carries TRBV27 and TRBJ1-6; D is possibly TRBD1 (5 bases). This CDR3 reads CASSLGAPINSPLHF. The CDR3 DNA sequence: TGTGCCAGCAGTTTAGGGGCGCCGATTAATTCCCCCCTCCACTTT.